This T cell receptor (beta chain) was retrieved from a study of blood T cell repertoires in COVID-19. For the study at large: The origin of the acute and convalescent COVID-19 samples was the United States, Italy and Spain. From T cells, B-cell-depleted T cells, or PBMCs came the material, which was cDNA or gDNA.

In the original processing: Counts of nucleated cells, estimated from reference gene primer amplification, were obtained. Some clones are missing from TCRdb's copy, which holds only in-frame ones; the method was immunoSEQ multiplex PCR. V and J calls and clone size come straight from that table; D and trimming were deduced from the DNA. The sample has about 110,000 clones; about 80% are singletons. This CDR3 has 15 residues. V lost 0 bases and J lost 0, with 8 bases in between. CDR1 is LGHNA, CDR2 YNFKEQ, per germline. V is TRBV4-2 and J is TRBJ1-2, with D uncertain. The TCR originated in a woman in her 70s with acute or convalescent COVID-19. The sequencing input was peripheral blood. CDR3 in amino acids: CASSQDLSSNYGYTF. DNA for the CDR3: TGTGCCAGCAGCCAAGATTTGAGTTCTAACTATGGCTACACCTTC.